This entry lists 9 T cell receptor beta chains sequenced from one sample in a study of identical twins. One entry per CDR3 protein, called by TCRdb with MiXCR from the 5' RACE reads. Of about 700,000 distinct CDR3 sequences listed, 8.6% are singletons. These data were likewise used in another study, on yellow fever vaccine responses in identical twins.

The sequenced sample was PBMCs. The source of these receptors is a woman in her late teens or twenties in good health.

This clonotype was detected many times. This chain joins TRBV6-5 and TRBJ1-1, with no clear D. The CDR3 loop spans 14 amino acids. Germline loops: CDR1 MNHEY, CDR2 SVGAGI. Trimming removed 0 bases at V and 4 bases at J, with 9 bases between. The CDR3 loop is CASSYSAGITEAFF. For the CDR3, the DNA is TGTGCCAGCAGTTACTCGGCGGGGATCACTGAAGCTTTCTTT.

This clonotype came up many times. The chain combines TRBV25-1 with TRBJ2-7; 9 positions agree with TRBD2. With 7 bases clipped from V and 4 bases from J, the junction kept 11 bases outside the gene matches. From germline, CDR1 is MGHDK and CDR2 SYGVNS. The CDR3 contains 15 residues. As DNA, the CDR3 is TGTGCCAGCATCGAGCGAGCGGGAGGTAGTTACGAGCAGTACTTC. The encoded protein is CASIERAGGSYEQYF.

This clonotype was observed a handful of times. This chain links TRBV7-2 with TRBJ2-7, with D hard to call. Germline V gives CDR1 SGHTA, CDR2 FQGNSA. V was shortened by 2 bases and J by 2 bases, with 10 bases between the two germline ends. The CDR3 is 14 residues long. DNA of the CDR3: TGTGCCAGCAGCTTAATTGGGGTAACCTACGAGCAGTACTTC. This codes for CASSLIGVTYEQYF.

The table lists this clonotype with a few counts. The chain uses TRBV2 and TRBJ2-2; D gene unclear. With 6 bases removed from V and 1 base from J, the gap between germline ends came to 9 bases. The CDR3 contains 14 residues. Per the germline V gene, CDR1 is SNHLY and CDR2 is FYNNEI. In DNA, the CDR3 is TGTGCCAGCAGCGTCATGATGAACACCGGGGAGCTGTTTTTT. This encodes CASSVMMNTGELFF. Drawing the rest from reference TRBV2 and TRBJ2-2, the complete variable domain is EPEVTQTPSHQVTQMGQEVILRCVPISNHLYFYWYRQILGQKVEFLVSFYNNEISEKSEIFDDQFSVERPDGSNFTLKIRSTKLEDSAMYFCASSVMMNTGELFFGEGSRLTVL.

The chain uses TRBV30 and TRBJ2-1; D is undetermined. V shed 0 bases and J shed 8 bases, with 17 bases lying between them. This CDR3 spans 15 amino acids. Per the germline V gene, CDR1 is GTSNPN and CDR2 is SVGIG (reference sequence). CDR3 sequence reads: CAWSVPGRLLDEQFF. CDR3 coding DNA: TGTGCCTGGAGTGTACCCGGAAGACTGTTGGATGAGCAGTTCTTC.

This clonotype has just a few counts. The chain uses TRBV7-3 and TRBJ2-6; possible D gene TRBD1, 5 bases. Looked up from germline, CDR1 is SGHTA and CDR2 is FQGTGA. V lost 2 bases to trimming and J lost 2 bases, with 7 bases between them. This CDR3 comprises 15 residues. In DNA form, the CDR3 reads TGTGCCAGCAGCTTATCAGGGCCTGGGGCCAACGTCCTGACTTTC. Amino acid sequence: CASSLSGPGANVLTF.

This clonotype was seen ten or more times. In nucleotides, the CDR3 is TGTGCCAGCAGTTCGTTCCGGCGAGAGACCCAGTACTTC. It translates to CASSSFRRETQYF. The J gene is TRBJ2-5, the V gene TRBV12-3 or TRBV12-4; no reliable D call. The ends were cut back, 4 bases at V and 4 bases at J, with 10 bases in the middle. This CDR3 contains 13 residues.

The V gene is TRBV20-1, the J gene TRBJ2-3; TRBD2 aligns across 16 bases. Germline CDR1 and CDR2: DFQATT and SNEGSKA (reference sequence). The CDR3 loop spans 20 amino acids. V lost 1 base, J lost 5 bases, and 15 bases stayed unmatched. The CDR3 reads CSARVALGTSGRARRDTQYF. The CDR3, as DNA: TGCAGTGCTAGAGTTGCGTTAGGGACTAGCGGGAGGGCTAGGAGAGATACGCAGTATTTT.

The table lists this clonotype with many counts. The J gene is TRBJ2-3, the V gene TRBV5-1; D assignment may be TRBD1 or TRBD2 (6 bases each). Germline lookup yields CDR1 SGHRS and CDR2 YFSETQ. The CDR3 sequence is 15 residues long. V was pared by 0 bases and J by 3 bases, with 11 bases between. The CDR3: CASSLGGARTDTQYF. The CDR3 DNA reads as TGCGCCAGCAGCTTGGGGGGGGCACGAACAGATACGCAGTATTTT.